This TCR beta chain was identified in a study of CD8 T cells in Susac syndrome. Peripheral blood CD8+ and CD4+ T cells were profiled by TCR beta sequencing. The CD8+ and CD4+ T cells were isolated magnetically using a negative isolation approach, whereas the TEMRA cells were enriched by FACS. Germline V gene data show CDR1 as LNHDA and CDR2 as SQIVND (reference sequence). The CDR3 covers 13 residues. Trimming left V 5 bases short and J 7 bases short, with 12 bases between. cDNA came from around 0.5 to 1 ug RNA primed by random hexamers. Coverage of TCR beta CDR3 amplification by immunoSEQ multiplex PCR extended to 54 Vbeta and 13 Jbeta. TCRdb called the immunoSEQ multiplex PCR reads again in MiXCR, with one record for every CDR3 protein. This sample has about 160,000 distinct CDR3 sequences; 93% occur once, and the top ten carry approximately 0.14%.

The receptor comes from a human donor in good health. The chain recombines TRBV19 with TRBJ1-5; D is unclear. The sequenced material came from CD4+ T cells from PBMCs. This chain's CDR3 is CASSDRGGQPQHF. The CDR3 bases are TGTGCCAGTAGTGATCGGGGAGGACAGCCCCAGCATTTT.